This T cell receptor (beta chain) was profiled in a study of cytomegalovirus exposure and HLA in healthy donors. The germline V gene has CDR1 SGHDT and CDR2 YYEEEE. V lost 1 base and J lost 0, with 5 bases in between. The CDR3 runs to 15 residues. Profiling relied on immunoSEQ multiplex PCR, and the TCRdb table lists in-frame clones only, not all of them. The sample shows some 48,000 clones, over 85% of them seen only once. The clonotype comes from a woman in her late teens or twenties in good health and CMV-seropositive. The V gene is TRBV5-6, the J gene TRBJ1-6, with D unclear. Sequenced: PBMCs. DNA of the CDR3: TGTGCCAGCAGCTTGTCCAGCTCCTATAATTCACCCCTCCACTTT. It translates to CASSLSSSYNSPLHF. Together with reference TRBV5-6 and TRBJ1-6, the CDR3 gives the full variable domain: DAGVTQSPTHLIKTRGQQVTLRCSPKSGHDTVSWYQQALGQGPQFIFQYYEEEERQRGNFPDRFSGHQFPNYSSELNVNALLLGDSALYLCASSLSSSYNSPLHFGNGTRLTVT.